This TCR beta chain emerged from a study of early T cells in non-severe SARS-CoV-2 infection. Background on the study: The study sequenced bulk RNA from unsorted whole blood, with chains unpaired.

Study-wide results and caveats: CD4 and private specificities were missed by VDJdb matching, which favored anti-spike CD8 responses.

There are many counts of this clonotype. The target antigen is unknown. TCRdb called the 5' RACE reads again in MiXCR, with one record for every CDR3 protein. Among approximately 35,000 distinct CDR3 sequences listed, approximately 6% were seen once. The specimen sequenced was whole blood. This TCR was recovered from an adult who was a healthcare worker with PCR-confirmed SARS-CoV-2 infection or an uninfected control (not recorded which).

CDR3 sequence: CASSSTGRGRNTIYF. CDR3 DNA: TGCGCCAGCAGCTCCACGGGGAGGGGGAGAAACACCATATATTTT. The chain joins TRBV5-1 to TRBJ1-3; maybe TRBD1 (6 bases). The CDR3 runs to 15 residues. Germline lookup yields CDR1 SGHRS and CDR2 YFSETQ. V was clipped by 3 bases and J by 5 bases, with 15 bases between them.